These T cell receptor beta chains were read from a single sample in a study of a mutant IDH1 vaccine in newly diagnosed glioma. Profiling relied on immunoSEQ multiplex PCR, and the TCRdb table lists in-frame clones only, not all of them. The profile shows about 24,000 clones, about 80% of them singletons. Their cognate antigens are unknown. Material: PBMCs, obtained from a glioma patient whose treatment included an IDH1 peptide vaccine. The receptor source for this set is a man in his forties with glioma. Each CDR3 is given with its conserved first and last residue.

v_call	j_call	cdr3_aa
TRBV7-9	TRBJ1-3	CASSRDRNYGDSGNTIYF
TRBV4-1	TRBJ2-2	CASSTRGSGTGELFF
TRBV30	TRBJ1-6	CACLLTGTRNSPLHF
TRBV19	TRBJ1-5	CASSISGTLLSNQPQHF
TRBV4-2	TRBJ2-5	CASSPSTSGRQETQYF
TRBV5-1	TRBJ1-1	CASRSGAANTEAFF
TRBV7-6	TRBJ2-3	CASSLVAGGRTDTQYF
TRBV12-5	TRBJ1-2	CASGSQTDYGYTF
TRBV11-3	TRBJ2-3	CASSLTGGGDTQYF
TRBV6-5	TRBJ2-5	CASRQAGEETQYF
TRBV14	TRBJ1-2	CASSQDQPGLYGYTF
TRBV7-2	TRBJ1-2	CASTRGPSGEDGYTF
TRBV4-3	TRBJ2-3	CASSHLRTSGSPDTQYF
TRBV4-2	TRBJ2-5	CASSQAAGVLETQYF
TRBV6-5	TRBJ2-7	CATSTGGGQYF